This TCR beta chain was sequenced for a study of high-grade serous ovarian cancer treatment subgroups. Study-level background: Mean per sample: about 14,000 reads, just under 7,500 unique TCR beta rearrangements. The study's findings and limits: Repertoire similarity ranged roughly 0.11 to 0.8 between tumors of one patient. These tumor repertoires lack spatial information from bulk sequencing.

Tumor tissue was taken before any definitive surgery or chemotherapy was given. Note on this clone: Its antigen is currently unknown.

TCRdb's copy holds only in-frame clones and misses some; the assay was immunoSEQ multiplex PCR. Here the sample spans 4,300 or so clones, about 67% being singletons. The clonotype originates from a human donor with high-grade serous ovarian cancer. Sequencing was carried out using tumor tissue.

This CDR3 is CASSLDPLTDTQYF. The DNA for the CDR3 is TGTGCCAGCAGCTTAGATCCCCTCACAGATACGCAGTATTTT. V is TRBV7-2 and J is TRBJ2-3; D is unclear. This CDR3 has 14 residues. CDR1 and CDR2 from the germline V gene are SGHTA and FQGNSA. The V gene lost 1 base and the J gene lost 2 bases, with 7 bases spanning the gap.